The 21 T cell receptor beta chains reported below all come from one sample, sequenced in a study of blood T cell repertoires in COVID-19. Sequencing used immunoSEQ multiplex PCR; TCRdb keeps in-frame clones, though not all of them. The table records 150,000 to 200,000 clones, around 87% of them present only once. Sequenced material: peripheral blood. The receptors derive from a man in his forties with active or convalescent COVID-19.

This chain connects TRBV18 to TRBJ1-3, with 8 bases aligning to TRBD1. The CDR3 covers 14 residues. Germline-derived CDR1 and CDR2 are KGHSH and LQKENI. Trimming took 5 bases from V and 2 from J; bases not matched to a gene: 2. The CDR3 DNA reads as TGTGCCAGCTCAGAACAGGGGGCTGGAAACACCATATATTTT. Protein product: CASSEQGAGNTIYF. The full variable domain, completed using reference TRBV18 and TRBJ1-3, is NAGVMQNPRHLVRRRGQEARLRCSPMKGHSHVYWYRQLPEEGLKFMVYLQKENIIDESGMPKERFSAEFPKEGPSILRIQQVVRGDSAAYFCASSEQGAGNTIYFGEGSWLTVV.

The chain joins TRBV4-1 to TRBJ1-1, with D possibly matching TRBD1 (5 bases). CDR1 is MGHRA and CDR2 is YSYEKL in the germline V gene. This CDR3 comprises 16 residues. V was cut by 0 bases and J by 6 bases, with 17 bases left in between. CDR3 coding DNA: TGCGCCAGCAGCCAAGATCGTGGGGCAGGGAGGGCTGAAGCTTTCTTT. Translated: CASSQDRGAGRAEAFF.

The chain employs TRBV6-2 or TRBV6-3 and TRBJ2-1; TRBD2 is a possible D gene (7 bases). Trimming removed 4 bases at V and 4 bases at J, with 17 bases between. The length of the CDR3 is 16 residues. The germline V gene encodes CDR1 MNHEY and CDR2 SVGEGT. The CDR3 DNA follows: TGTGCCAGCAGTTCCGCCGGGGGGCGGGTATACAATGAGCAGTTCTTC. Its translation: CASSSAGGRVYNEQFF.

The rearrangement uses TRBV11-2 and TRBJ1-6; D possibly corresponds to TRBD1 (6 bases). CDR3 length: 14 amino acids. Deletions cut 5 bases from V and 5 bases from J, with 10 bases between. Looked up from germline, CDR1 is SGHAT and CDR2 is FQNNGV. This chain's CDR3 is CASSRSGDNSPLHF. The CDR3 region has the DNA TGTGCCAGCAGCCGCTCAGGGGATAATTCACCCCTCCACTTT.

The V and J genes are TRBV24-1 and TRBJ1-1; TRBD1 aligns across 8 bases. CDR3 length equals 13 residues. Trimming took 10 bases from V and 8 from J; bases not matched to a gene: 11. CDR1 is KGHDR, CDR2 SFDVKD, per germline. Here the CDR3 DNA reads TGTGCCACTTACCTCCAGGGGGCGAGAGAAGCTTTCTTT. Its protein is CATYLQGAREAFF.

The V call is TRBV5-4, the J call TRBJ1-1, with D perhaps matching TRBD1 (5 bases). The CDR3 covers 13 residues. V lost 3 bases and J lost 5, with 11 bases in between. CDR1 SGHNT and CDR2 YYREEE come from the germline V gene (reference sequence). This CDR3 is CASSSDRWTEAFF. In nucleotides, the CDR3 is TGTGCCAGCAGCTCCGACAGATGGACTGAAGCTTTCTTT. Looking up the rest from reference TRBV5-4 and TRBJ1-1 gives the full variable domain: ETGVTQSPTHLIKTRGQQVTLRCSSQSGHNTVSWYQQALGQGPQFIFQYYREEENGRGNFPPRFSGLQFPNYSSELNVNALELDDSALYLCASSSDRWTEAFFGQGTRLTVV.

This sequence joins TRBV19 and TRBJ1-1, with 8 bases fitting TRBD1. The germline gives CDR1 LNHDA, CDR2 SQIVND (reference sequence). V dropped 5 bases and J dropped 1; count of bases not matched to a gene: 0. The CDR3 is made up of 13 amino acids. This CDR3 reads CASSDRGNTEAFF. In nucleotides, the CDR3 is TGTGCCAGTAGTGACAGGGGGAACACTGAAGCTTTCTTT.

The chain links TRBV27 to TRBJ1-2, with TRBD1 as a possible D gene (6 bases). Germline CDR1 reads MNHEY; CDR2 reads SMNVEV (reference sequence). This CDR3 region has 15 residues. The V and J ends lost 4 bases and 2 bases respectively, with 14 bases between them. The DNA of the CDR3 is TGTGCCAGCAGTTCAACCGACAGGAAGAACTATGGCTACACCTTC. This gives the protein CASSSTDRKNYGYTF.

The genes are TRBV27 and TRBJ1-2; TRBD1 is a possible D gene (5 bases). With 3 bases removed from V and 8 bases from J, the gap between germline ends came to 13 bases. The germline CDR1 and CDR2 sequences are MNHEY and SMNVEV (reference sequence). This CDR3 contains 13 residues. CDR3 sequence reads: CASSFSRESGYTF. CDR3 sequence (DNA): TGTGCCAGCAGTTTCTCCAGGGAAAGCGGCTACACCTTC.

V and J are TRBV7-2 and TRBJ2-7, with TRBD1 matching over 9 bases. The V and J ends lost 5 bases and 2 bases, in that order; junction bases with no gene match: 4. The germline V gene encodes CDR1 SGHTA and CDR2 FQGNSA. The CDR3 length is 14 residues. CDR3 nucleotide sequence: TGTGCCAGCAGCGTCGGACAGGGGACCTACGAGCAGTACTTC. It is translated as CASSVGQGTYEQYF. Variable domain in full (rest from reference TRBV7-2 and TRBJ2-7): GAGVSQSPSNKVTEKGKDVELRCDPISGHTALYWYRQSLGQGLEFLIYFQGNSAPDKSGLPSDRFSAERTGGSVSTLTIQRTQQEDSAVYLCASSVGQGTYEQYFGPGTRLTVT.

This rearrangement joins TRBV7-9 to TRBJ1-1; maybe TRBD1 (5 bases). Looked up from germline, CDR1 is SEHNR and CDR2 is FQNEAQ (reference sequence). The CDR3 consists of 13 residues. The V gene lost 5 bases and the J gene lost 5 bases, with 12 bases spanning the gap. The CDR3 coding sequence is TGTGCCAGCAGCCCTGGGGGGGGAACTGAAGCTTTCTTT. It encodes CASSPGGGTEAFF. The full variable domain, in which reference TRBV7-9 and TRBJ1-1 provide the parts outside the CDR3, is DTGVSQNPRHKITKRGQNVTFRCDPISEHNRLYWYRQTLGQGPEFLTYFQNEAQLEKSRLLSDRFSAERPKGSFSTLEIQRTEQGDSAMYLCASSPGGGTEAFFGQGTRLTVV.

V gene TRBV7-9 combines with J gene TRBJ2-3; a possible D gene is TRBD2 (6 bases). V was pared by 3 bases and J by 7 bases, with 11 bases between. CDR1 and CDR2 from the germline V gene are SEHNR and FQNEAQ (reference sequence). This CDR3 comprises 13 residues. The CDR3 is CASSLPGGNTQYF. CDR3 in DNA: TGTGCCAGCAGCTTGCCGGGCGGGAATACGCAGTATTTT. Full variable domain (outside the CDR3, taken from reference TRBV7-9 and TRBJ2-3): DTGVSQNPRHKITKRGQNVTFRCDPISEHNRLYWYRQTLGQGPEFLTYFQNEAQLEKSRLLSDRFSAERPKGSFSTLEIQRTEQGDSAMYLCASSLPGGNTQYFGPGTRLTVL.

The genes are TRBV13 and TRBJ2-1; D possibly corresponds to TRBD1 (8 bases). Trimming pared 5 bases from V and 10 bases from J, leaving 15 bases between. Germline assignment: CDR1 PRHDT and CDR2 FYEKMQ (reference sequence). This CDR3 has 13 amino acids. CDR3 nucleotides: TGTGCCAGCAGCCCCTACAGGGGGGGGGAGCAGTTCTTC. This sequence encodes CASSPYRGGEQFF.

The chain is built from TRBV23-1 and TRBJ2-1; D is perhaps TRBD2 (6 bases). TRBV23-1 belongs to the ORF category, with a function that is uncertain. The V end lost 0 bases, the J end lost 0 bases, and 12 bases lay between the germline ends. CDR3 size: 17 residues. CDR3: CASSQSWDSSSYNEQFF. As DNA, the CDR3 is TGCGCCAGCAGTCAATCGTGGGACTCGAGCTCCTACAATGAGCAGTTCTTC.

The chain carries TRBV18 and TRBJ1-4; D perhaps matches TRBD1 (5 bases). Deletions cut 2 bases from V and 7 bases from J, with 17 bases between. CDR3 size: 16 residues. From germline, CDR1 is KGHSH and CDR2 LQKENI. CDR3: CASSPFRIGVGEKLFF. The CDR3 coding sequence is TGTGCCAGCTCACCATTTCGTATAGGGGTGGGTGAAAAACTGTTTTTT.

This clone has just a few counts. The rearrangement uses TRBV6-5 and TRBJ1-6, with TRBD1 matching 9 bases. J lost 14 bases, V lost 6 bases, and 14 bases had no gene match. The length of the CDR3 is 15 residues. The V gene's germline CDR1 is MNHEY and CDR2 SVGAGI. The CDR3: CASSRRDREKLTLHF. The CDR3 DNA reads as TGTGCCAGCAGCCGCCGGGACAGGGAGAAATTAACCCTCCACTTT.

As DNA, the CDR3 is TGTGCCAGCAGCCAACCTCGGGCGGGGGGCAGCGGTGGCTACACCTTC. Translated: CASSQPRAGGSGGYTF. The rearrangement links TRBV7-2 to TRBJ1-2; possible D gene TRBD1, 6 bases. Germline V gives CDR1 SGHTA, CDR2 FQGNSA. The CDR3 is 16 amino acids. The V and J ends lost 5 bases and 7 bases respectively, with 23 bases between them.

This chain uses TRBV3-1 (or the pseudogene TRBV3-2) with TRBJ1-2; D may be TRBD1 (6 bases). Germline V gives CDR1 LGHDT, CDR2 YNNKEL (reference sequence). V was cut by 4 bases and J by 2 bases, with 11 bases left in between. The CDR3 contains 14 residues. CDR3 region: CASSPGQTNYGYTF. In nucleotides, the CDR3 is TGTGCCAGCAGCCCCGGACAGACCAACTATGGCTACACCTTC.

The V call is TRBV12-3 or TRBV12-4, the J call TRBJ2-4; D might be TRBD1 (6 bases). V gave up 7 bases and J gave up 5 bases, with 12 bases separating them. The CDR3 is 13 residues long. Here the CDR3 DNA reads TGTGCCAGCACCCGGGACACCGAAAACATTCAGTACTTC. Translated: CASTRDTENIQYF.

This clone showed up just once. This chain uses TRBV2 with TRBJ2-7; possibly TRBD2 for D (5 bases). V lost 0 bases to trimming and J lost 3 bases, with 12 bases between them. Germline-derived CDR1 and CDR2 are SNHLY and FYNNEI. The CDR3 spans 15 residues. The CDR3 DNA is TGTGCCAGCAGTGAAGCGCACGGGGTAGTCTACGAGCAGTACTTC. Its protein product is CASSEAHGVVYEQYF.

This clone was seen only once. V usage is TRBV29-1 and J usage is TRBJ2-4, with a tentative D call TRBD2 (6 bases). Germline CDR1 and CDR2: SQVTM and ANQGSEA. Between the trimmed V and J ends, which lost 5 bases and 2 bases, there was a span of 13 bases. This CDR3 contains 14 residues. CDR3: CSVRQGGTKNIQYF. For the CDR3, the DNA is TGCAGCGTTAGGCAGGGAGGAACCAAAAACATTCAGTACTTC.